Sequencing of this T cell receptor (beta chain) was carried out in a study of shared clonotypes between healthy human individuals. Libraries were prepared by immunoSEQ multiplex PCR; TCRdb keeps only in-frame clonotypes and omits some of them. Of approximately 810,000 clones listed, 92% are singletons. This clone was counted between two and nine times. The ends lost 4 bases at V and 6 bases at J; junction bases unmatched: 0. CDR1 and CDR2 from the germline V gene are SEHNR and FQNEAQ (reference sequence). CDR3 length equals 13 residues. Naivety among CD8 cells was defined by CD45RO negativity and positive CCR7 selection, thereby excluding terminally differentiated effector memory CD45RA+ cells.

The source of this sequence is a man between 25 and 39 years old in good health. V is TRBV7-9 and J is TRBJ2-2; 9 bases map to TRBD2. Sequencing was done on a sample of naive CD8+ T cells sorted from blood. CDR3 coding DNA: TGTGCCAGCAGCTCTAGCGGGGCCGGGGAGCTGTTTTTT. Its protein product is CASSSSGAGELFF.